The 26 T cell receptor beta chains below come from one sample, sequenced in a study of blood T cells in healthy people across ages. Primed by a sample-barcoded 5' primer and a J-beta primer mix, a second PCR proceeded for roughly 6 to 12 cycles. Each CDR3 protein is one row after TCRdb ran MiXCR on the 5' RACE reads. The data hold just over 1 million distinct CDR3 sequences, with roughly 45% observed a single time. Sample: blood. The receptors were gathered from a woman aged 60-75 years in good health.

This chain uses TRBV7-2 with TRBJ1-2; tentatively, D is TRBD1 (6 bases). Trimming removed 2 bases from V and 3 bases from J, with 13 bases in between. CDR1 and CDR2 (germline): SGHTA, FQGNSA. This CDR3 has 15 residues. CDR3 nucleotide sequence: TGTGCCAGCAGCTTACGTAGGGGGACCGACTATGGCTACACCTTC. The encoded protein is CASSLRRGTDYGYTF.

The genes are TRBV28 and TRBJ1-1; D is uncertain. The CDR3 has 14 residues. Germline V gene sequence: CDR1 MDHEN, CDR2 SYDVKM. Trimming took off 5 bases at V and 5 bases at J, with 15 bases between the two ends. The CDR3 loop reads CASSLTLQLTEAFF. Here the CDR3 DNA reads TGTGCCAGCAGTCTTACTTTACAGTTAACTGAAGCTTTCTTT.

In the case of this clonotype: A much larger clonotype is one base distant, so this may be a read error. The gene calls are TRBV7-2 and TRBJ2-1; 7 positions match TRBD1. Germline CDR1 reads SGHTA; CDR2 reads FQGNSA. J gave up 3 bases and V 4 bases, and 6 bases lay outside the gene matches. The CDR3 spans 15 residues. CDR3 in amino acids: CASSYDRDRYNEQFF. The DNA of the CDR3 is TGTGCCAGCAGCTACGACAGGGACCGCTACAATGAGCAGTTCTTC.

V is TRBV5-5 and J is TRBJ1-2; the D is unclear. The ends were cut back, 2 bases at V and 1 base at J, with 18 bases in the middle. The CDR3 totals 17 residues. CDR1 and CDR2 (germline): SGHKS, YYEKEE (reference sequence). Here the CDR3 DNA reads TGTGCCAGCAGCTTAGACATCGGACTTACGTTTAACTATGGCTACACCTTC. It specifies CASSLDIGLTFNYGYTF.

The chain recombines TRBV19 with TRBJ1-6; 7 bases are a match to TRBD1. Trimming at V came to 4 bases and at J to 13 bases, leaving 13 bases not matched to a gene. The CDR3 is 15 amino acids. CDR1 is LNHDA and CDR2 is SQIVND in the germline V gene (reference sequence). CDR3 nucleotides: TGTGCCAGTAGTAACCGGGACAGTCACAATCAGCCCCTCCACTTT. It yields the protein CASSNRDSHNQPLHF.

The rearrangement joins TRBV7-2 to TRBJ2-3, with a possible D match to TRBD2 (7 bases). V lost 2 bases to trimming and J lost 4 bases, with 13 bases between them. Germline V gives CDR1 SGHTA, CDR2 FQGNSA. The CDR3 runs to 15 residues. DNA for the CDR3: TGTGCCAGCAGCTTATGGGGGGGGGCCCCAGATACGCAGTATTTT. Its translation: CASSLWGGAPDTQYF.

The J gene is TRBJ2-1, the V gene TRBV4-1; 9 bases fit TRBD2. This CDR3 contains 15 residues. With 4 bases clipped from V and 5 bases from J, the junction kept 6 bases outside the gene matches. Germline V gene data show CDR1 as MGHRA and CDR2 as YSYEKL. The CDR3 coding sequence is TGCGCCAGCAGCCTTAGCGGGAGTCCCCACAATGAGCAGTTCTTC. It translates to CASSLSGSPHNEQFF.

The chain's CDR3 is CASSPNSGSRYNEQFF. CDR3 nucleotides: TGTGCCAGCAGCCCAAATAGCGGGAGTCGGTACAATGAGCAGTTCTTC. The chain employs TRBV7-9 and TRBJ2-1; 9 bases agree with TRBD2. Trimming removed 5 bases from V and 4 bases from J; junction bases left unmatched: 9. The CDR3 sequence is 16 residues long. Germline assignment: CDR1 SEHNR and CDR2 FQNEAQ (reference sequence).

The CDR3 spells CARTNETSGSYEQYF. The CDR3 DNA follows: TGTGCCAGGACAAATGAGACTAGCGGATCCTACGAGCAGTACTTC. The V call is TRBV7-6, the J call TRBJ2-7; 9 bases match TRBD2. This CDR3 contains 15 residues. Germline CDR1 is SGHVS and CDR2 is FNYEAQ. With 9 bases clipped from V and 1 base from J, the junction kept 10 bases outside the gene matches. Full variable domain (missing parts from reference TRBV7-6 and TRBJ2-7): GAGVSQSPRYKVTKRGQDVALRCDPISGHVSLYWYRQALGQGPEFLTYFNYEAQQDKSGLPNDRFSAERPEGSISTLTIQRTEQRDSAMYRCARTNETSGSYEQYFGPGTRLTVT.

The CDR3, as DNA: TGCAGCTTCGCTAGCACAGATACGCAGTATTTT. Translation: CSFASTDTQYF. The chain recombines TRBV29-1 with TRBJ2-3; the D is unclear. The V gene lost 8 bases and the J gene lost 0 bases, with 6 bases spanning the gap. Germline V lookup: CDR1 SQVTM, CDR2 ANQGSEA. The CDR3 covers 11 residues.

This rearrangement joins TRBV29-1 to TRBJ2-1; 7 bases line up with TRBD2. Germline V CDR1 and CDR2: SQVTM, ANQGSEA. The CDR3 totals 11 residues. Trimming took 2 bases from V and 15 from J; bases not matched to a gene: 7. CDR3 loop: CSVESGNGWFF. CDR3 coding DNA: TGCAGCGTTGAAAGCGGGAATGGGTGGTTCTTC.

The chain has TRBV21-1 and TRBJ1-4. TRBV21-1 is deemed a pseudogene. This CDR3 has 18 residues. CDR3 DNA: TGTGCCAGCAGCAAAGCGCGTTGGGGCGGAACAGCCCATGAAAAACTGTTTTTT. As protein: CASSKARWGGTAHEKLFF.

The chain couples TRBV7-8 to TRBJ1-2; 11 nucleotides agree with TRBD1. The CDR3 totals 15 residues. CDR1 and CDR2 (germline): SGHVS, FQNEAQ. The V segment lost 4 bases and the J segment 3 bases; nucleotides outside the gene matches: 4. For the CDR3, the DNA is TGTGCCAGCAGCTCTAGGACAGGGGGCGACTATGGCTACACCTTC. Translated, it gives CASSSRTGGDYGYTF.

The rearrangement joins TRBV9 to TRBJ2-2, with TRBD2 matching over 7 bases. This CDR3 comprises 16 residues. The germline CDR1 and CDR2 sequences are SGDLS and YYNGEE. J was trimmed by 6 bases and V by 4 bases; bases with no gene match: 12. The CDR3 spells CASSPLGGSVSGELFF. CDR3 nucleotide sequence: TGTGCCAGCAGCCCCCTGGGCGGGAGTGTCTCCGGGGAGCTGTTTTTT.

This clonotype has only a few counts. This chain joins TRBV15 and TRBJ2-5; 9 bases align to TRBD2. The CDR3 has 17 residues. Germline V gives CDR1 LNHNV, CDR2 YYDKDF (reference sequence). The V gene end was trimmed by 0 bases and the J gene end by 4 bases; junction bases not matched to a gene: 9. The CDR3, as DNA: TGTGCCACCAGCAGAGATCTGCTAGCGGGATCAGGAGAGACCCAGTACTTC. Its translation is CATSRDLLAGSGETQYF.

The chain is built from TRBV20-1 and TRBJ2-3; no clear D. From germline, CDR1 is DFQATT and CDR2 SNEGSKA (reference sequence). V lost 3 bases and J 0 bases, leaving 7 bases between the germline ends. The CDR3 has 13 amino acids. DNA for the CDR3: TGCAGTGCTAGGGGCGACAGCACAGATACGCAGTATTTT. Residues: CSARGDSTDTQYF.

A word on this clonotype: A junction end diverges from the germline sequence, so it may reflect a read error. This chain links TRBV6-1 with TRBJ1-2; D possibly corresponds to TRBD1 (6 bases). The CDR3 loop spans 15 amino acids. The V gene's germline CDR1 is MNHNS and CDR2 SASEGT. DNA of the CDR3: TGTGCCAGCAGTAAAGCCACGGACAGCAACTATGGCTACACCTTC. This translates into CASSKATDSNYGYTF.

V and J are TRBV27 and TRBJ2-1; 7 nucleotides align to TRBD2. There are 16 residues in the CDR3. The germline CDR1 and CDR2 sequences are MNHEY and SMNVEV (reference sequence). V dropped 2 bases and J dropped 5; count of bases not matched to a gene: 9. CDR3 sequence (DNA): TGTGCCAGCAGTTTAATGGCTGGGGAGGGTGACAATGAGCAGTTCTTC. Protein product: CASSLMAGEGDNEQFF.

The chain combines TRBV10-3 with TRBJ2-6; D is unresolved. V was clipped by 3 bases and J by 1 base, with 13 bases between them. Looked up from germline, CDR1 is ENHRY and CDR2 is SYGVKD. This CDR3 region has 17 residues. CDR3 nucleotide sequence: TGTGCCATCAGTGATGGCAGGCTAGGATCTGGGGCCAACGTCCTGACTTTC. Its protein product is CAISDGRLGSGANVLTF.

The rearrangement uses TRBV6-4 and TRBJ2-1; maybe TRBD2 (6 bases). This CDR3 has 14 residues. Trimming cost V 5 bases and J 10 bases, with 18 bases left between them. Germline assignment: CDR1 MRHNA and CDR2 SNTAGT. CDR3 nucleotide sequence: TGTGCCAGCAGTCGGATAGCGGTAGCCGGAGAGCAGTTCTTC. This sequence encodes CASSRIAVAGEQFF.

The CDR3 loop is CASSESPDYEQFF. CDR3 bases: TGTGCCAGCAGTGAATCCCCGGATTATGAGCAGTTCTTC. The V call is TRBV6-1, the J call TRBJ2-1; D gene unclear. The germline V gene has CDR1 MNHNS and CDR2 SASEGT. The V and J ends lost 2 bases and 8 bases respectively, with 10 bases between them. The CDR3 is 13 amino acids.

V gene TRBV6-4 combines with J gene TRBJ2-1, with D possibly being TRBD1 or TRBD2 (6 bases each). Trimming removed 0 bases at V and 8 bases at J, with 14 bases between. Germline loops: CDR1 MRHNA, CDR2 SNTAGT. The CDR3 is 15 residues long. CDR3 residues: CASSDSQRGADEQFF. CDR3 bases: TGTGCCAGCAGTGACTCGCAAAGGGGGGCCGATGAGCAGTTCTTC.

CDR3: CASSYLRYEQFF. CDR3 DNA: TGTGCCAGCAGCTACCTGCGCTATGAGCAGTTCTTC. The rearrangement links TRBV28 to TRBJ2-1; D unclear. This CDR3 is 12 amino acids long. The ends were cut back, 6 bases at V and 8 bases at J, with 11 bases in the middle. From germline, CDR1 is MDHEN and CDR2 SYDVKM. Together with reference TRBV28 and TRBJ2-1, the CDR3 gives the full variable domain: DVKVTQSSRYLVKRTGEKVFLECVQDMDHENMFWYRQDPGLGLRLIYFSYDVKMKEKGDIPEGYSVSREKKERFSLILESASTNQTSMYLCASSYLRYEQFFGPGTRLTVL.

The chain has TRBV13 and TRBJ2-1; D perhaps matches TRBD2 (6 bases). The CDR3 covers 15 residues. Trimming pared 4 bases from V and 6 bases from J, leaving 16 bases between. Per the germline V gene, CDR1 is PRHDT and CDR2 is FYEKMQ (reference sequence). The CDR3, as DNA: TGTGCCAGCAGCTCGGGACTTGTGCTCGGCAATGAGCAGTTCTTC. Its translation is CASSSGLVLGNEQFF.

V usage is TRBV29-1 and J usage is TRBJ2-5, with TRBD1 matching over 11 bases. This CDR3 is built from 13 residues. The ends lost 8 bases at V and 5 bases at J; junction bases unmatched: 7. Germline V gene sequence: CDR1 SQVTM, CDR2 ANQGSEA. CDR3 residues: CSLGTGGRETQYF. As DNA, the CDR3 is TGCAGCCTAGGGACAGGGGGGCGGGAGACCCAGTACTTC.

V and J are TRBV10-3 and TRBJ2-7, with D unresolved. Between the trimmed V and J ends, which lost 2 bases and 2 bases, there was a span of 4 bases. Germline CDR1 ENHRY, CDR2 SYGVKD. The CDR3 contains 12 residues. The CDR3 loop reads CAISEQAYEQYF. The DNA for the CDR3 is TGTGCCATCAGTGAGCAAGCCTACGAGCAGTACTTC.